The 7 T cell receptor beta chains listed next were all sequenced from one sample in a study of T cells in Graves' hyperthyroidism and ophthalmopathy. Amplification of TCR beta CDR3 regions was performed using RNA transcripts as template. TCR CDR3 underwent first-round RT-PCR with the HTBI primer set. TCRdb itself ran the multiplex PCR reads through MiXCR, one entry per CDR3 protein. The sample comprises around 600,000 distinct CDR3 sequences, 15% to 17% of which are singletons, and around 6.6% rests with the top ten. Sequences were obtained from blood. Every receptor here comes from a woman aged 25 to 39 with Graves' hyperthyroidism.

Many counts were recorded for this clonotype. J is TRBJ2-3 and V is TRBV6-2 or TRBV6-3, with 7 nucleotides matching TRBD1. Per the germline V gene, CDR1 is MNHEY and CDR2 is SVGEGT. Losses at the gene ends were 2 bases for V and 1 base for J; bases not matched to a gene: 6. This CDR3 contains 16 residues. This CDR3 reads CASSYRQGGGTDTQYF. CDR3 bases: TGTGCCAGCAGTTACCGACAGGGCGGCGGCACAGATACGCAGTATTTT.

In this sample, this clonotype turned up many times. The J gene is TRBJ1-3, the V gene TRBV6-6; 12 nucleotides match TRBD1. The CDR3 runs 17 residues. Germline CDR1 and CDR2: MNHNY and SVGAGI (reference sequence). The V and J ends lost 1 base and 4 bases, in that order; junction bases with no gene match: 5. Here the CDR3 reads CASSYWDRGLPGNTIYF. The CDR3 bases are TGTGCCAGCAGTTACTGGGACAGGGGGCTGCCCGGAAACACCATATATTTT.

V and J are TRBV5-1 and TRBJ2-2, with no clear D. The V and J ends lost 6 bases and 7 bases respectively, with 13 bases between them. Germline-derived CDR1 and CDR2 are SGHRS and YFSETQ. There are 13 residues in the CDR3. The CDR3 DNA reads TGCGCCAGCATGGCAGGTCGAGTCGGGGAGCTGTTTTTT. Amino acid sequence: CASMAGRVGELFF.

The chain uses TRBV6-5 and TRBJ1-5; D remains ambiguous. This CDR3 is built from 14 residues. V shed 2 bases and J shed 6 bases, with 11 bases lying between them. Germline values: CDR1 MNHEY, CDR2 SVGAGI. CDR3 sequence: CASSYRRHFQPQHF. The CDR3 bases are TGTGCCAGCAGTTACCGTCGACATTTTCAGCCCCAGCATTTT.

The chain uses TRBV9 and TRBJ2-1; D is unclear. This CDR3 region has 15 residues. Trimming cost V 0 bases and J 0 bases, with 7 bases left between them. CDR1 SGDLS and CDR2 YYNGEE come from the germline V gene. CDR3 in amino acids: CASSVERHSYNEQFF. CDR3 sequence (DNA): TGTGCCAGCAGCGTAGAGAGGCACTCCTACAATGAGCAGTTCTTC.

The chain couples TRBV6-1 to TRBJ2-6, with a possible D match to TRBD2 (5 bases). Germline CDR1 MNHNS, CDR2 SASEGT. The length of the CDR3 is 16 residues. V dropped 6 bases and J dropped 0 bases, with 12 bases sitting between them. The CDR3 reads CASRGLGVSGANVLTF. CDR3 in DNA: TGTGCCAGCAGGGGTTTGGGAGTCTCTGGGGCCAACGTCCTGACTTTC.

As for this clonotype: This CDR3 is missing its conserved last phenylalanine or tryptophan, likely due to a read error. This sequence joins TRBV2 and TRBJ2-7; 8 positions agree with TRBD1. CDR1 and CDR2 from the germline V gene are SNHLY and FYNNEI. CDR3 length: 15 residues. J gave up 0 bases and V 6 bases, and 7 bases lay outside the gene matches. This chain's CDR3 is CASRRFGQGSYEQYL. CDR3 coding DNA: TGTGCCAGCAGGAGGTTTGGACAGGGCTCCTACGAGCAGTACCTC.